The 24 T cell receptor beta chains listed next were all sequenced from one sample in a study of T cell responses to AZD1222 COVID-19 vaccine. The data were produced by immunoSEQ multiplex PCR, yet TCRdb's version contains in-frame clones alone and is incomplete. The table lists fewer than 150,000 clones, over 75% of them singletons. The source was peripheral blood, collected on day 0 of AZD1222 vaccination. The receptor set was obtained from an adult in good health.

The chain uses TRBV20-1 and TRBJ2-5; D ambiguous. The V and J ends lost 2 bases and 4 bases respectively, with 5 bases between them. This CDR3 is built from 11 residues. Germline V lookup: CDR1 DFQATT, CDR2 SNEGSKA (reference sequence). In nucleotides, the CDR3 is TGCAGTGCTAGAATCGTAGAGACCCAGTACTTC. Translating it yields CSARIVETQYF.

The chain carries TRBV7-2 and TRBJ2-7; possibly TRBD2 for D (6 bases). V was trimmed by 2 bases and J by 5 bases, leaving 7 bases between them. Germline CDR1 reads SGHTA; CDR2 reads FQGNSA. This CDR3 contains 12 residues. DNA for the CDR3: TGTGCCAGCAGCTTAACTAGCAACGAGCAGTACTTC. This translates into CASSLTSNEQYF.

The chain couples TRBV5-1 to TRBJ1-1; the match to TRBD1 covers 7 bases. CDR1 and CDR2 (germline): SGHRS, YFSETQ. V lost 4 bases and J lost 1; bases outside the gene matches: 4. There are 14 residues in the CDR3. CDR3 protein: CASSIRTGNTEAFF. The CDR3 nucleotides read TGCGCCAGCAGCATCAGGACAGGGAACACTGAAGCTTTCTTT.

This chain uses TRBV4-1 with TRBJ2-5; TRBD2 matches 11 bases. Per the germline V gene, CDR1 is MGHRA and CDR2 is YSYEKL. The CDR3 sequence is 17 residues long. The V gene end was trimmed by 6 bases and the J gene end by 6 bases; junction bases not matched to a gene: 15. The CDR3 here is CASSRSGRAGGAKTQYF. The CDR3 coding sequence is TGCGCCAGCAGTCGTAGCGGGAGGGCTGGCGGAGCAAAGACCCAGTACTTC.

The rearrangement uses TRBV19 and TRBJ1-6; perhaps TRBD1 as D (5 bases). CDR1 and CDR2 (germline): LNHDA, SQIVND (reference sequence). Trimming stripped 5 bases from V and 10 bases from J, with 12 bases between. The CDR3 has 13 amino acids. CDR3 sequence (DNA): TGTGCCAGTAGTGGCGAGGGGTGGTCACCCCTCCACTTT. It specifies CASSGEGWSPLHF.

The chain links TRBV30 to TRBJ1-2, with a tentative D call TRBD1 (6 bases). V lost 8 bases and J 8 bases, leaving 18 bases between the germline ends. The CDR3 runs to 12 residues. Germline CDR1 reads GTSNPN; CDR2 reads SVGIG (reference sequence). CDR3 sequence reads: CAANRDIDGYTF. The CDR3 DNA follows: TGTGCCGCGAACCGGGACATCGACGGCTACACCTTC.

The chain recombines TRBV6-1 with TRBJ1-1; D call uncertain. There are 13 residues in the CDR3. Trimming removed 3 bases from V and 11 bases from J, with 16 bases in between. In germline, CDR1 is MNHNS, CDR2 SASEGT. The CDR3 loop reads CASSDRGIGRAFF. The CDR3 nucleotides read TGTGCCAGCAGTGATCGAGGGATCGGTCGGGCTTTCTTT.

This chain joins TRBV14 and TRBJ1-6; D perhaps matches TRBD1 (5 bases). V was clipped by 2 bases and J by 9 bases, with 14 bases between them. This CDR3 is built from 15 residues. Germline-derived CDR1 and CDR2 are SGHDN and FVKESK. The CDR3 sequence is CASSQKKLGGSPLHF. In DNA form, the CDR3 reads TGTGCCAGCAGCCAAAAAAAGTTGGGGGGTTCACCCCTCCACTTT.

This chain joins TRBV7-9 and TRBJ2-2, with 11 bases matching TRBD2. J lost 1 base, V lost 4 bases, and 2 bases had no gene match. Germline V gives CDR1 SEHNR, CDR2 FQNEAQ (reference sequence). There are 16 residues in the CDR3. CDR3 region: CASSSTSGENTGELFF. In DNA form, the CDR3 reads TGTGCCAGCAGCTCGACTAGCGGGGAGAACACCGGGGAGCTGTTTTTT.

V usage is TRBV6-5 and J usage is TRBJ1-5, with 10 bases matching TRBD1. Germline assignment: CDR1 MNHEY and CDR2 SVGAGI. The CDR3 consists of 14 residues. With 6 bases clipped from V and 6 bases from J, the junction kept 5 bases outside the gene matches. The CDR3 protein is CASSGTGESQPQHF. The CDR3 DNA reads TGTGCCAGCAGCGGGACAGGGGAAAGTCAGCCCCAGCATTTT.

This chain links TRBV5-5 with TRBJ1-6; 9 nucleotides agree with TRBD1. The CDR3 consists of 19 residues. Germline assignment: CDR1 SGHKS and CDR2 YYEKEE (reference sequence). Trimming cost V 4 bases and J 2 bases; bases outside gene matches: 13. CDR3 sequence: CASSTNQGQGGTYNSPLHF. DNA for the CDR3: TGTGCCAGCAGCACGAACCAGGGACAGGGCGGCACCTATAATTCACCCCTCCACTTT.

The chain is built from TRBV24-1 and TRBJ2-3; D possibly corresponds to TRBD2 (5 bases). The V gene lost 6 bases and the J gene lost 0 bases, with 12 bases spanning the gap. The CDR3 has 15 residues. Germline V gene data show CDR1 as KGHDR and CDR2 as SFDVKD. The DNA for the CDR3 is TGTGCCACCAGTCTCAACGGGGATAGCACAGATACGCAGTATTTT. Protein product: CATSLNGDSTDTQYF.

The rearrangement links TRBV4-1 to TRBJ1-2, with 12 positions matching TRBD1. V gave up 10 bases and J gave up 2 bases; unmatched junction bases: 5. The germline CDR1 and CDR2 sequences are MGHRA and YSYEKL. This CDR3 contains 14 residues. CDR3 loop: CATLGTGGNYGYTF. DNA for the CDR3: TGCGCCACCTTGGGGACAGGGGGCAACTATGGCTACACCTTC.

This clone occurred a few times. The J gene is TRBJ2-1, the V gene TRBV19; D is possibly TRBD2 (6 bases). Trimming took 7 bases from V and 0 from J, leaving 19 bases between them. CDR3 size: 17 residues. CDR1 is LNHDA and CDR2 is SQIVND in the germline V gene (reference sequence). The CDR3 bases are TGTGCCAGTACCGGCCACCCGGGACTTAGCTCCTACAATGAGCAGTTCTTC. It translates to CASTGHPGLSSYNEQFF.

V is TRBV19 and J is TRBJ2-1; TRBD2 aligns across 10 bases. The CDR3 length is 15 residues. Losses at the gene ends were 3 bases for V and 1 base for J; bases not matched to a gene: 0. Germline V gives CDR1 LNHDA, CDR2 SQIVND (reference sequence). CDR3 protein: CASSMTSGSYNEQFF. In nucleotides, the CDR3 is TGTGCCAGTAGTATGACTAGCGGGTCCTACAATGAGCAGTTCTTC. Supplemented by reference TRBV19 and TRBJ2-1, the full variable domain reads DGGITQSPKYLFRKEGQNVTLSCEQNLNHDAMYWYRQDPGQGLRLIYYSQIVNDFQKGDIAEGYSVSREKKESFPLTVTSAQKNPTAFYLCASSMTSGSYNEQFFGPGTRLTVL.

This clone appeared once. This chain links TRBV29-1 with TRBJ2-5; no reliable D call. V lost 6 bases and J 5 bases, leaving 7 bases between the germline ends. This CDR3 has 10 amino acids. CDR1 is SQVTM and CDR2 is ANQGSEA in the germline V gene. The chain's CDR3 is CSVRRETQYF. CDR3 DNA sequence: TGCAGCGTGAGGCGGGAGACCCAGTACTTC.

CDR3 bases: TGTGCCAGCTCAGATACCGACAACTCTTCACCCCTCCACTTT. Translated, it gives CASSDTDNSSPLHF. The chain couples TRBV18 to TRBJ1-6; D is undetermined. V lost 5 bases to trimming and J lost 9 bases, with 14 bases between them. CDR1 KGHSH and CDR2 LQKENI come from the germline V gene. This CDR3 spans 14 amino acids. Supplemented by reference TRBV18 and TRBJ1-6, the full variable domain reads NAGVMQNPRHLVRRRGQEARLRCSPMKGHSHVYWYRQLPEEGLKFMVYLQKENIIDESGMPKERFSAEFPKEGPSILRIQQVVRGDSAAYFCASSDTDNSSPLHFGNGTRLTVT.

The V call is TRBV5-1, the J call TRBJ1-4, with a possible D match to TRBD1 (5 bases). The V end was cut by 0 bases, the J end by 3 bases, with 12 bases between. The CDR3 runs to 16 residues. Germline V CDR1 and CDR2: SGHRS, YFSETQ. The DNA of the CDR3 is TGCGCCAGCAGCTTGGCTGGGGCAGGGCCTAATGAAAAACTGTTTTTT. The encoded protein is CASSLAGAGPNEKLFF.

The CDR3 coding sequence is TGTGCCAGCAGTTACTCGTATGACAGGGATGGGGAAGCTTTCTTT. Translating gives CASSYSYDRDGEAFF. The chain employs TRBV6-6 and TRBJ1-1; 7 nucleotides match TRBD1. The CDR3 has 15 amino acids. V was clipped by 0 bases and J by 8 bases; unmatched bases: 9. Germline CDR1 MNHNY, CDR2 SVGAGI (reference sequence).

The V call is TRBV24-1, the J call TRBJ1-2; tentative D call: TRBD1 (6 bases). The V and J ends lost 3 bases and 6 bases respectively, with 13 bases between them. Looked up from germline, CDR1 is KGHDR and CDR2 is SFDVKD. The CDR3 has 14 residues. The CDR3 loop is CATSDRTGRNGYTF. The CDR3, as DNA: TGTGCCACCAGTGATCGCACAGGGCGGAATGGCTACACCTTC.

The chain links TRBV11-2 to TRBJ1-4; D ambiguous. The CDR3 consists of 15 residues. The V gene's germline CDR1 is SGHAT and CDR2 FQNNGV. Deletions cut 1 base from V and 4 bases from J, with 10 bases between. DNA for the CDR3: TGTGCCAGCAGCTTAGTTGGACGGCTTAATGAAAAACTGTTTTTT. Its protein product is CASSLVGRLNEKLFF.

CDR3: CASSITGGSNTEAFF. CDR3 nucleotides: TGTGCCAGTAGTATCACAGGGGGATCGAACACTGAAGCTTTCTTT. The chain uses TRBV19 and TRBJ1-1; 8 bases fit TRBD1. The CDR3 is 15 residues long. Germline loops: CDR1 LNHDA, CDR2 SQIVND (reference sequence). V gave up 3 bases and J gave up 1 base; unmatched junction bases: 4.

The J gene is TRBJ2-7, the V gene TRBV11-3; weak D call: TRBD2 (5 bases). Germline lookup yields CDR1 SGHNT and CDR2 YENEEA. Trimming left V 0 bases short and J 1 base short, with 10 bases between. There are 15 residues in the CDR3. For the CDR3, the DNA is TGTGCCAGCAGCTTAGATCCTACTAGTTCCTACGAGCAGTACTTC. It specifies CASSLDPTSSYEQYF.

The rearrangement uses TRBV11-3 and TRBJ2-7; D not certain. Trimming took off 1 base at V and 1 base at J, with 5 bases between the two ends. The CDR3 spans 13 residues. Germline loops: CDR1 SGHNT, CDR2 YENEEA. The CDR3 sequence: CASSLVSSYEQYF. The DNA of the CDR3 is TGTGCCAGCAGCTTAGTTTCATCCTACGAGCAGTACTTC.